Following are 14 T cell receptor beta chains from one sample sequenced in a study of Graves' ophthalmopathy and Graves' hyperthyroidism. Amplification of the TCR beta CDR3 regions used RNA transcripts (as template). HTBI-primed RT-PCR formed the first round, and a multiplex PCR formed the second. TCRdb re-called the multiplex PCR reads with MiXCR, one entry per CDR3 protein. The profile covers over a million distinct CDR3 sequences, with about two fifths appearing a single time and around 10% taken by the ten largest. The material sequenced was peripheral blood or thyroid tissue (not recorded which). Receptors were obtained from an adult man with Graves' hyperthyroidism.

This clonotype has a count of ten or more. The V and J genes are TRBV4-3 and TRBJ1-1, with D possibly TRBD1 on 5 matching bases. Trimming took 4 bases from V and 5 from J, leaving 11 bases between them. Germline CDR1 is LGHNA and CDR2 is YSLEER. The CDR3 sequence is 13 residues long. The CDR3 here is CASSRSAGTEAFF. Here the CDR3 DNA reads TGCGCCAGCAGCCGGAGCGCAGGGACTGAAGCTTTCTTT.

This clonotype appeared many times. This rearrangement joins TRBV19 to TRBJ1-5; D not resolved. Trimming left V 0 bases short and J 3 bases short, with 12 bases between. This CDR3 is 16 amino acids long. The germline CDR1 and CDR2 sequences are LNHDA and SQIVND (reference sequence). The CDR3 loop is CASSIEGLGLNQPQHF. The CDR3 DNA reads TGTGCCAGTAGTATAGAGGGGTTAGGGCTCAATCAGCCCCAGCATTTT.

The chain has TRBV7-2 and TRBJ2-7; D unclear. This CDR3 has 15 residues. The V end lost 2 bases, the J end lost 2 bases, and 13 bases lay between the germline ends. CDR1 and CDR2 from the germline V gene are SGHTA and FQGNSA. The CDR3 protein is CASSLTRAPAYEQYF. The CDR3 DNA sequence: TGTGCCAGCAGCTTAACACGGGCCCCGGCCTACGAGCAGTACTTC.

This clonotype was seen only a few times. The chain couples TRBV12-3 or TRBV12-4 to TRBJ1-6, with 7 bases aligning to TRBD1. This CDR3 contains 14 residues. V was clipped by 1 base and J by 7 bases; unmatched bases: 1. Here the CDR3 reads CASSLVQGNSPLHF. CDR3 nucleotides: TGTGCCAGCAGTTTAGTACAGGGGAATTCACCCCTCCACTTT.

This clonotype has only a few counts. A much larger clone differs by one base, so this may be a read error. The V call is TRBV2, the J call TRBJ1-1; TRBD1 might be the D (6 bases). The germline CDR1 and CDR2 sequences are SNHLY and FYNNEI. There are 15 residues in the CDR3. Trimming pared 6 bases from V and 4 bases from J, leaving 18 bases between. DNA of the CDR3: TGTGCCAGCAGGACGAGGGGCAGGGGCTCCACTGAAGCTTTCTTT. This sequence encodes CASRTRGRGSTEAFF.

Ten or more counts support this clonotype. The V call is TRBV2, the J call TRBJ2-5; a possible D gene is TRBD2 (6 bases). V dropped 6 bases and J dropped 1 base, with 9 bases sitting between them. CDR1 and CDR2 from the germline V gene are SNHLY and FYNNEI. The CDR3 runs 13 residues. CDR3: CASREGTQETQYF. The CDR3 nucleotides read TGTGCCAGCAGGGAGGGGACCCAAGAGACCCAGTACTTC.

Turning to this clonotype: This clone may be a read error of a much larger clone one base away. The chain joins TRBV11-1 to TRBJ1-6, with a weak D call TRBD1 (5 bases). The CDR3 is 15 amino acids. Per germline, CDR1 SGHAT and CDR2 FQDESV (reference sequence). The CDR3 DNA sequence: TGTGCCAGCCGCAGGGTTACTGCCTATAGTTCACCCCTCCACTTT. Its protein product is CASRRVTAYSSPLHF.

V usage is TRBV7-9 and J usage is TRBJ2-5; the match to TRBD2 covers 14 bases. The CDR3 runs 16 residues. Unmatched junction bases numbered 7, after V lost 6 bases and J lost 4 bases. Germline assignment: CDR1 SEHNR and CDR2 FQNEAQ (reference sequence). CDR3 protein: CASRGRTSGGRETQYF. In nucleotides, the CDR3 is TGTGCCAGCAGGGGACGGACTAGCGGGGGGAGAGAGACCCAGTACTTC. The full variable domain, completed using reference TRBV7-9 and TRBJ2-5, is DTGVSQNPRHKITKRGQNVTFRCDPISEHNRLYWYRQTLGQGPEFLTYFQNEAQLEKSRLLSDRFSAERPKGSFSTLEIQRTEQGDSAMYLCASRGRTSGGRETQYFGPGTRLLVL.

J is TRBJ1-5 and V is TRBV9, with a possible D match to TRBD1 (5 bases). V lost 5 bases, J lost 0 bases, and 12 bases lay in between. CDR3 length: 15 residues. Looked up from germline, CDR1 is SGDLS and CDR2 is YYNGEE. The CDR3 protein is CASRPRQTSNQPQHF. DNA of the CDR3: TGTGCCAGCAGACCCAGACAGACTAGCAATCAGCCCCAGCATTTT.

This clonotype appeared once. The junction shows a germline mismatch at one end, possibly a read error. The V and J genes are TRBV7-8 and TRBJ2-5, with TRBD1 matching 9 bases. The CDR3 loop spans 16 amino acids. The V gene's germline CDR1 is SGHVS and CDR2 FQNEAQ. Here the CDR3 DNA reads TGTGCCAGCAGTCACGGTGGGGACAGGGCTCGAGAGACCCGGTACTTC. Translation gives CASSHGGDRARETRYF.

The rearrangement links TRBV29-1 to TRBJ2-5; D is unresolved. The germline CDR1 and CDR2 sequences are SQVTM and ANQGSEA. V lost 3 bases and J 7 bases, leaving 6 bases between the germline ends. The CDR3 runs to 10 residues. The CDR3 spells CSVEDGTQYF. The DNA for the CDR3 is TGCAGCGTTGAGGACGGGACCCAGTACTTC.

This clonotype appeared once. J is TRBJ2-5 and V is TRBV2, with D unresolved. Germline-derived CDR1 and CDR2 are SNHLY and FYNNEI. The germline V and J ends were trimmed by 5 bases and 6 bases, with 13 bases remaining between them. This CDR3 is 13 amino acids long. The CDR3 loop is CASSYSGGKTQYF. The CDR3, as DNA: TGTGCCAGCAGTTACTCCGGTGGAAAGACCCAGTACTTC. The variable domain in full, completed from reference TRBV2 and TRBJ2-5, reads EPEVTQTPSHQVTQMGQEVILRCVPISNHLYFYWYRQILGQKVEFLVSFYNNEISEKSEIFDDQFSVERPDGSNFTLKIRSTKLEDSAMYFCASSYSGGKTQYFGPGTRLLVL.

This clonotype was counted a single time. The rearrangement joins TRBV7-9 to TRBJ1-2, with unresolved D. Germline CDR1 reads SEHNR; CDR2 reads FQNEAQ (reference sequence). The CDR3 consists of 15 residues. V was cut by 6 bases and J by 1 base, with 15 bases left in between. For the CDR3, the DNA is TGTGCCAGCAGGGGAGAAAAAGGAATTAACTATGGCTACACCTTC. Protein sequence: CASRGEKGINYGYTF. The whole variable domain, filled in from reference TRBV7-9 and TRBJ1-2, reads DTGVSQNPRHKITKRGQNVTFRCDPISEHNRLYWYRQTLGQGPEFLTYFQNEAQLEKSRLLSDRFSAERPKGSFSTLEIQRTEQGDSAMYLCASRGEKGINYGYTFGSGTRLTVV.

To note about this clonotype: Possible read error: a much larger clone is one base away. The CDR3 loop is CAISDDMNTEAFF. The CDR3 nucleotides are TGTGCCATCAGCGACGATATGAACACTGAAGCTTTCTTT. V usage is TRBV10-3 and J usage is TRBJ1-1, with D unresolved. Trimming took off 6 bases at V and 0 bases at J, with 8 bases between the two ends. Germline assignment: CDR1 ENHRY and CDR2 SYGVKD. The CDR3 contains 13 residues.